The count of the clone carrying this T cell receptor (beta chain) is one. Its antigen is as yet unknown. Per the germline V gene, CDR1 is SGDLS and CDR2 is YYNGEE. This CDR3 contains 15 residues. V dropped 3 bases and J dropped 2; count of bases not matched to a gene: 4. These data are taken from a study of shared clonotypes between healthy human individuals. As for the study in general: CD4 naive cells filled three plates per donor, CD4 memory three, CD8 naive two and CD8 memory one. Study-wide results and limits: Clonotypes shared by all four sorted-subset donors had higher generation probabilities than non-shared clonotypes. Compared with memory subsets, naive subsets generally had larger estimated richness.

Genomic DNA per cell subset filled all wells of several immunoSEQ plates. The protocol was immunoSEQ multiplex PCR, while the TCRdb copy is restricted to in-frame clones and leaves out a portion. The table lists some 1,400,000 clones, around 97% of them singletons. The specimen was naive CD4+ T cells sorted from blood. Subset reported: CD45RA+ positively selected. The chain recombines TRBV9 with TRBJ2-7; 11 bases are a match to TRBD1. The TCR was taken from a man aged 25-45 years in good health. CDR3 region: CASSAGQGATYEQYF. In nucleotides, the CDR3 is TGTGCCAGCAGCGCAGGACAGGGGGCCACCTACGAGCAGTACTTC.